Each of the 20 T cell receptor beta chains below was sequenced from the same sample in a study of long-term antiretroviral therapy in people with HIV (dated by TCRdb to between 2022 and 2023). The immunoSEQ hsTCRB v3.0 assay was used at survey level resolution for TRB variable region sequencing. TCRdb provides this immuneACCESS table in a form limited to in-frame rearrangements. Some clones are lacking; in checked studies, under half of them reflect an unresolved V gene, and why the rest are absent is not known. This sample holds approximately 22,000 clones; around 84% were observed only once. The ten biggest clones cover around 3.3% of the sample. Sample: unsorted PBMCs, taken 1.9 years after starting antiretroviral therapy. These receptors were obtained from a woman aged 50 to 60 with HIV.

The chain has TRBV4-3 and TRBJ2-1; D unresolved. This CDR3 is 16 amino acids long. The germline V and J ends were trimmed by 1 base and 4 bases, with 14 bases remaining between them. Germline V gene lookup returns CDR1 LGHNA and CDR2 YSLEER. This CDR3 is CASSQGSYSRYNEQFF. CDR3 bases: TGCGCCAGCAGCCAAGGCAGCTATAGCCGATACAATGAGCAGTTCTTC.

Only a few counts were recorded for this clone. This rearrangement joins TRBV4-1 to TRBJ1-3; D remains unclear. V lost 0 bases to trimming and J lost 2 bases, with 11 bases between them. CDR1 MGHRA and CDR2 YSYEKL come from the germline V gene. This CDR3 region has 16 residues. In DNA form, the CDR3 reads TGCGCCAGCAGCCAAGATTTCGGGGTGACTGGAAACACCATATATTTT. This codes for CASSQDFGVTGNTIYF.

The V and J genes are TRBV30 and TRBJ1-4; TRBD1 matches 8 bases. The CDR3 sequence is 14 residues long. The V gene end was trimmed by 6 bases and the J gene end by 10 bases; junction bases not matched to a gene: 13. In germline, CDR1 is GTSNPN, CDR2 SVGIG (reference sequence). The CDR3 nucleotides read TGTGCCTGTCGAGGGTCACAGGGGGTAGGAAAACTGTTTTTT. Amino acid sequence: CACRGSQGVGKLFF.

The chain uses TRBV30 and TRBJ2-2; weak D call: TRBD2 (6 bases). Trimming left V 0 bases short and J 3 bases short, with 11 bases between. This CDR3 spans 15 amino acids. Germline CDR1 reads GTSNPN; CDR2 reads SVGIG (reference sequence). CDR3 loop: CAWSVRQRDTGELFF. CDR3 in DNA: TGTGCCTGGAGTGTGCGGCAGCGGGACACCGGGGAGCTGTTTTTT.

This chain joins TRBV7-2 and TRBJ1-6; TRBD1 is a possible D gene (6 bases). The germline gives CDR1 SGHTA, CDR2 FQGNSA. The V end was cut by 8 bases, the J end by 7 bases, with 15 bases between. The CDR3 covers 14 residues. The CDR3 protein is CASSRGNQNSPLHF. The CDR3 coding sequence is TGTGCCAGCTCAAGGGGGAACCAGAATTCACCCCTCCACTTT.

This clone was seen only once. V gene TRBV7-7 combines with J gene TRBJ2-5; 8 bases are a match to TRBD2. CDR1 is SSHAT, CDR2 FNYEAQ, per germline (reference sequence). This CDR3 has 13 residues. V lost 4 bases and J lost 7; bases outside the gene matches: 5. The CDR3 DNA is TGTGCCAGCAGCTCGGGACTAGAGGCGACCCAGTACTTC. Its protein is CASSSGLEATQYF.

This clone turned up a few times. CDR3 residues: CASSVGIQETQYF. The DNA for the CDR3 is TGTGCCAGCAGCGTAGGTATCCAAGAGACCCAGTACTTC. V is TRBV9 and J is TRBJ2-5; D is unclear. This CDR3 spans 13 amino acids. V lost 0 bases to trimming and J lost 1 base, with 4 bases between them. Germline values: CDR1 SGDLS, CDR2 YYNGEE.

The CDR3 sequence is CSGHPGSAYEQYF. The DNA of the CDR3 is TGCAGCGGACACCCCGGGAGCGCCTACGAGCAGTACTTC. V gene TRBV29-1 combines with J gene TRBJ2-7; D possibly corresponds to TRBD2 (6 bases). Germline CDR1 reads SQVTM; CDR2 reads ANQGSEA. The CDR3 loop spans 13 amino acids. V was clipped by 7 bases and J by 2 bases, with 15 bases between them.

The chain is built from TRBV29-1 and TRBJ2-2; D is possibly TRBD1 or TRBD2 (5 bases each). The V end lost 1 base, the J end lost 5 bases, and 11 bases lay between the germline ends. CDR3 size: 14 residues. From germline, CDR1 is SQVTM and CDR2 ANQGSEA. As DNA, the CDR3 is TGCAGCGTTGAAGTCCTCAGGGAGACCGGGGAGCTGTTTTTT. Translating gives CSVEVLRETGELFF.

The chain recombines TRBV6-1 with TRBJ1-4; D might be TRBD1 (5 bases). In germline, CDR1 is MNHNS, CDR2 SASEGT. The CDR3 spans 13 residues. V lost 3 bases and J lost 12, with 14 bases in between. CDR3 residues: CASSEIGRGELFF. CDR3 DNA sequence: TGTGCCAGCAGTGAGATCGGAAGGGGAGAACTGTTTTTT.

The chain is built from TRBV28 and TRBJ2-1; no reliable D call. This CDR3 is built from 14 residues. Trimming stripped 5 bases from V and 0 bases from J, with 8 bases between. CDR1 MDHEN and CDR2 SYDVKM come from the germline V gene. In DNA, the CDR3 is TGTGCCAGCAGTCCCGGTGACTCCTACAATGAGCAGTTCTTC. Protein: CASSPGDSYNEQFF.

The J gene is TRBJ2-5, the V gene TRBV11-1, with TRBD1 matching over 9 bases. Judging by the DNA end, TRBJ2-7 fits better; the J call may be wrong. This CDR3 spans 15 amino acids. Germline V lookup: CDR1 SGHAT, CDR2 FQDESV (reference sequence). This CDR3 reads CASSLIGQGSYEQYF. The DNA of the CDR3 is TGTGCCAGCAGCTTAATAGGACAGGGGTCCTACGAGCAGTACTTC.

The V call is TRBV5-8, the J call TRBJ1-2; 7 nucleotides match TRBD1. The germline V gene encodes CDR1 SGHTS and CDR2 YDEGEE. The J segment lost 8 bases and the V segment lost 0 bases, leaving 7 bases of the junction unmatched. CDR3 size: 14 residues. CDR3 nucleotides: TGTGCCAGCAGCTTGGGCGACAGGGTCGGGGGCTACACCTTC. This sequence encodes CASSLGDRVGGYTF.

The chain carries TRBV4-1 and TRBJ2-2, with 11 bases lining up with TRBD1. Germline CDR1 is MGHRA and CDR2 is YSYEKL. J was trimmed by 3 bases and V by 5 bases; bases with no gene match: 8. CDR3 length: 17 residues. The DNA for the CDR3 is TGCGCCAGCAGCTACCAACCGGGACAGGGGGACACCGGGGAGCTGTTTTTT. Amino acids: CASSYQPGQGDTGELFF.

With regard to this clone: Other nucleotide sequences in the sample specify the same CDR3. The chain employs TRBV5-1 and TRBJ1-3; TRBD1 matches at 7 bases. This CDR3 comprises 14 residues. Trimming cost V 3 bases and J 4 bases; bases outside gene matches: 4. Germline values: CDR1 SGHRS, CDR2 YFSETQ. Here the CDR3 DNA reads TGCGCCAGCAGCTCCGGGACAGCAGGAAACACCATATATTTT. It encodes CASSSGTAGNTIYF.

V is TRBV6-1 and J is TRBJ1-1; D not resolved. The germline V gene encodes CDR1 MNHNS and CDR2 SASEGT. The CDR3 spans 11 residues. V was pared by 1 base and J by 11 bases, with 8 bases between. CDR3 nucleotides: TGTGCCAGCAGTGAAGTTGGGGAGGCTTTCTTT. Its translation is CASSEVGEAFF.

About this clone: Germline and junction disagree at one end, which may indicate a read error. V usage is TRBV2 and J usage is TRBJ2-7; TRBD2 matches 7 bases. The CDR3 has 15 residues. The germline CDR1 and CDR2 sequences are SNHLY and FYNNEI. The CDR3 DNA reads TGTGCCAGCAGCGAAGGCGGGGGTCCCATTTACGAGCAGTACTTC. Translating gives CASSEGGGPIYEQYF.

The rearrangement joins TRBV28 to TRBJ1-1, with D unresolved. The CDR3 consists of 18 residues. The V end lost 1 base, the J end lost 5 bases, and 23 bases lay between the germline ends. Germline lookup yields CDR1 MDHEN and CDR2 SYDVKM. This chain's CDR3 is CASSLFGSTFLQGTEAFF. CDR3 nucleotides: TGTGCCAGCAGTTTATTCGGATCCACATTTCTCCAAGGGACTGAAGCTTTCTTT.

J is TRBJ2-7 and V is TRBV6-5; a possible D gene is TRBD2 (6 bases). The CDR3 is made up of 14 amino acids. Trimming left V 6 bases short and J 3 bases short, with 15 bases between. The germline CDR1 and CDR2 sequences are MNHEY and SVGAGI. The CDR3 sequence: CASRAGRAGYEQYF. In nucleotides, the CDR3 is TGTGCCAGCAGAGCCGGGCGAGCGGGCTACGAGCAGTACTTC.

V and J are TRBV5-1 and TRBJ2-1; D call uncertain. The germline V gene has CDR1 SGHRS and CDR2 YFSETQ. This CDR3 has 13 amino acids. Trimming pared 0 bases from V and 5 bases from J, leaving 6 bases between. Written as DNA, the CDR3 is TGCGCCAGCAGCTTGGGTAGAGACAATGAGCAGTTCTTC. Translating it yields CASSLGRDNEQFF.